This T cell receptor beta chain was sequenced in a study of blood T cell repertoires in COVID-19. Study summary: Specimens from acute and convalescent COVID-19 originated in the United States, Italy and Spain. Sources were T cells, B-cell-depleted T cells, or PBMCs; the material itself was cDNA or gDNA.

This CDR3 contains 15 residues. From germline, CDR1 is KGHSH and CDR2 LQKENI. V gave up 3 bases and J gave up 3 bases, with 14 bases separating them. Per the authors' pipeline: Amplification with reference gene primers provided the estimates of nucleated cell counts. Profiling relied on immunoSEQ multiplex PCR, and the TCRdb table lists in-frame clones only, not all of them. V, J and clone size were drawn from that table, and D and trimming were deduced from the DNA. The data show approximately 150,000 clones, around 90% seen once. The sequenced sample was peripheral blood. This rearrangement joins TRBV18 to TRBJ1-2, with D possibly TRBD1 on 6 matching bases. The clonotype originates from a woman in her 50s with acute or convalescent COVID-19. In nucleotides, the CDR3 is TGTGCCAGCTCACCGGGGACATCCGGCTACTATGGCTACACCTTC. This gives the protein CASSPGTSGYYGYTF.